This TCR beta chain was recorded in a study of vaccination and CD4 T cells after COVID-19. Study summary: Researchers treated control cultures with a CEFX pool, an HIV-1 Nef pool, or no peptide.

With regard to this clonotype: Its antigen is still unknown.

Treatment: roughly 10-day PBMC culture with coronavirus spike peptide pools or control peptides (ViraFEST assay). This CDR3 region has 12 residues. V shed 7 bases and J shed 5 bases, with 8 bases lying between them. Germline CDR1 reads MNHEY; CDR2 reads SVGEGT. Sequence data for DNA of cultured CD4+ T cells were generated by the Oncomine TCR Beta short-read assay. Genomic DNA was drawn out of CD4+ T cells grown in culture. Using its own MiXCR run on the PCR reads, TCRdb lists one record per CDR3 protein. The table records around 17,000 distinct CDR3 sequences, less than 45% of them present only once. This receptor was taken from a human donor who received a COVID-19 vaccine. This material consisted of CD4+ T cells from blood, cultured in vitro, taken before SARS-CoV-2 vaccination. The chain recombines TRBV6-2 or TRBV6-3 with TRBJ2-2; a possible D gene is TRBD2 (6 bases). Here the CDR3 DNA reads TGTGCCAGCACTCGGGGGACCGGGGAGCTGTTTTTT. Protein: CASTRGTGELFF.